This TCR beta chain was captured in a study of persistence of HIV-infected CD4 T cells. Study in general: CD4+ T cells responding to CMV or HIV-1 Gag were isolated.

Lysates of CMV-infected fibroblasts at 9 to 10 ug/mL stimulated these cells. CD40L/CD69 double-negative CD45RO-high memory CD4+ T cells were collected. Germline V gene sequence: CDR1 LNHDA, CDR2 SQIVND (reference sequence). This CDR3 has 15 amino acids. The V gene lost 4 bases and the J gene lost 4 bases, with 17 bases spanning the gap. Findings of the study overall: Proviral oligoclonality tracked with TCR oligoclonality within the same sorted cells.

This was the immunoSEQ version 4 assay in survey mode. Each sample used up to roughly 1 ug genomic DNA diluted to around 10 ng/uL. Libraries were prepared by immunoSEQ multiplex PCR; TCRdb keeps only in-frame clonotypes and omits some of them. The data show tens of thousands of clones, about 81% seen once. This clone has a handful of counts. Its antigen remains unidentified. The chain employs TRBV19 and TRBJ2-7, with a tentative D call TRBD2 (6 bases). The TCR was taken from an adult man with HIV who was CMV-seropositive. This specimen consisted of CD4+ T cells sorted from PBMCs after roughly 20-hour stimulation, obtained from a patient who received antiretroviral therapy. CDR3 loop: CASSNGGRGSYEQYF. Written as DNA, the CDR3 is TGTGCCAGTAGTAACGGGGGTCGAGGAAGTTACGAGCAGTACTTC.